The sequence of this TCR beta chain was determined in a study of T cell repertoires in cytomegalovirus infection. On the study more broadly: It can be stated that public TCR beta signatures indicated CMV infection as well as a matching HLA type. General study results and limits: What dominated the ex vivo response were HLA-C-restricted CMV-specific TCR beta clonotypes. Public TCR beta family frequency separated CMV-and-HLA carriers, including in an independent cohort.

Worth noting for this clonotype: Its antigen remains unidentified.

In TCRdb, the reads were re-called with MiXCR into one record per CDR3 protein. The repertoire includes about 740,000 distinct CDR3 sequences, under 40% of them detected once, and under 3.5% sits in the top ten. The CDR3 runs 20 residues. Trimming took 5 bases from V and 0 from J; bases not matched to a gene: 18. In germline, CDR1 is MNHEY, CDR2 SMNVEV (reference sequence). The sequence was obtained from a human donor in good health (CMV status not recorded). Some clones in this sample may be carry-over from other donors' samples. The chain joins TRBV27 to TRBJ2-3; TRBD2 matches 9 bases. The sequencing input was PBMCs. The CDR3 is CASSPRLRLAGASSTDTQYF. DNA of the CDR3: TGTGCCAGCAGTCCCCGATTGCGATTAGCGGGGGCCTCTAGCACAGATACGCAGTATTTT.